These 32 T cell receptor beta chains came from one sample sequenced in a study of technical replicates of blood from a handful of donors. The assay was immunoSEQ multiplex PCR, and TCRdb's table has in-frame clones only and misses some. The table records tens of thousands of clones, about 95% of them present only once. The sequenced sample was PBMCs. These receptors all come from a human donor in good health. Some clones in this sample may be carry-over from other donors' samples.

This chain joins TRBV27 and TRBJ2-5, with D perhaps matching TRBD2 (7 bases). Trimming took 0 bases from V and 4 from J, leaving 15 bases between them. This CDR3 is built from 16 residues. The germline V gene has CDR1 MNHEY and CDR2 SMNVEV (reference sequence). As DNA, the CDR3 is TGTGCCAGCAGTTTATCACCGGGGGGCCGCCTAGAGACCCAGTACTTC. Amino acid sequence: CASSLSPGGRLETQYF.

The chain joins TRBV7-2 to TRBJ1-5; 9 nucleotides align to TRBD1. CDR3 length: 16 amino acids. V lost 7 bases to trimming and J lost 0 bases; unmatched junction nucleotides: 7. The germline gives CDR1 SGHTA, CDR2 FQGNSA. The CDR3 bases are TGTGCCAGCACCACTGGGACAGGGTATAGCAATCAGCCCCAGCATTTT. This codes for CASTTGTGYSNQPQHF.

The chain joins TRBV2 to TRBJ2-1; D remains unclear. Germline lookup yields CDR1 SNHLY and CDR2 FYNNEI. There are 13 residues in the CDR3. Trimming left V 3 bases short and J 6 bases short, with 9 bases between. Here the CDR3 reads CASSEGRSNEQFF. Here the CDR3 DNA reads TGTGCCAGCAGTGAGGGCAGATCCAATGAGCAGTTCTTC.

CDR3 in amino acids: CASSINPRETQYF. CDR3 nucleotide sequence: TGTGCCAGCAGCATTAACCCCAGGGAGACCCAGTACTTC. The gene calls are TRBV7-3 and TRBJ2-5; D unclear. V lost 5 bases and J 5 bases, leaving 12 bases between the germline ends. There are 13 residues in the CDR3. The V gene's germline CDR1 is SGHTA and CDR2 FQGTGA.

The rearrangement joins TRBV7-2 to TRBJ2-7; 7 bases line up with TRBD1. Germline trimming cut 6 bases from V and 2 bases from J; bases unmatched to any gene: 4. Germline V gives CDR1 SGHTA, CDR2 FQGNSA. The CDR3 loop spans 13 amino acids. The CDR3 here is CASSQDRPYEQYF. The CDR3, as DNA: TGTGCCAGCAGTCAGGACAGGCCCTACGAGCAGTACTTC.

This chain joins TRBV10-3 and TRBJ1-5; possibly TRBD1 for D (5 bases). This CDR3 region has 13 residues. Trimming took 5 bases from V and 4 from J, leaving 9 bases between them. The germline V gene encodes CDR1 ENHRY and CDR2 SYGVKD. The DNA for the CDR3 is TGTGCCATCAGTTCAGGGTCTAATCAGCCCCAGCATTTT. This gives the protein CAISSGSNQPQHF.

The genes are TRBV5-6 and TRBJ1-2; 9 positions match TRBD1. Germline values: CDR1 SGHDT, CDR2 YYEEEE. V was clipped by 7 bases and J by 3 bases; unmatched bases: 13. The CDR3 is made up of 16 amino acids. DNA for the CDR3: TGTGCCAGCCATTCCATCCCGGGACAGGGCGACTATGGCTACACCTTC. Translated, it gives CASHSIPGQGDYGYTF. The full variable domain, completed using reference TRBV5-6 and TRBJ1-2, is DAGVTQSPTHLIKTRGQQVTLRCSPKSGHDTVSWYQQALGQGPQFIFQYYEEEERQRGNFPDRFSGHQFPNYSSELNVNALLLGDSALYLCASHSIPGQGDYGYTFGSGTRLTVV.

V and J are TRBV6-5 and TRBJ1-6; a weak D match, TRBD1 (5 bases). Germline V CDR1 and CDR2: MNHEY, SVGAGI. CDR3 size: 14 residues. Trimming stripped 1 base from V and 10 bases from J, with 11 bases between. CDR3 DNA sequence: TGTGCCAGCAGTTACTTGGCAGGGAGGTCACCCCTCCACTTT. Protein product: CASSYLAGRSPLHF.

V is TRBV7-8 and J is TRBJ1-2; tentative D call: TRBD1 (6 bases). Trimming removed 2 bases at V and 7 bases at J, with 11 bases between. This CDR3 comprises 13 residues. CDR1 and CDR2 (germline): SGHVS, FQNEAQ. Here the CDR3 reads CASSLIRGSGYTF. The CDR3 DNA sequence: TGTGCCAGCAGCTTAATCAGGGGAAGTGGCTACACCTTC.

This chain links TRBV2 with TRBJ2-7, with 8 bases identical to TRBD2. CDR1 is SNHLY, CDR2 FYNNEI, per germline. The V gene end was trimmed by 4 bases and the J gene end by 0 bases; junction bases not matched to a gene: 5. The CDR3 runs to 15 residues. This CDR3 is CASSVLAGHSYEQYF. The CDR3 nucleotides are TGTGCCAGCAGTGTGTTAGCGGGGCACTCCTACGAGCAGTACTTC.

The rearrangement uses TRBV7-9 and TRBJ2-2; TRBD2 agrees at 10 bases. Trimming took 5 bases from V and 4 from J; bases not matched to a gene: 7. The germline V gene has CDR1 SEHNR and CDR2 FQNEAQ (reference sequence). The CDR3 has 16 amino acids. The CDR3 DNA follows: TGTGCCAGCAGCCGTCCGGGACTAGCGACCACCGGGGAGCTGTTTTTT. Translating gives CASSRPGLATTGELFF.

This chain joins TRBV5-1 and TRBJ1-5, with 7 bases matching TRBD1. The germline V gene encodes CDR1 SGHRS and CDR2 YFSETQ. The CDR3 extends over 14 amino acids. V was pared by 4 bases and J by 6 bases, with 7 bases of the junction left unmatched. The CDR3 DNA reads as TGCGCCAGCAGCACAGGGACAGAGGGTCAGCCCCAGCATTTT. It encodes CASSTGTEGQPQHF.

This clone was counted once. The chain employs TRBV4-1 and TRBJ1-2; perhaps TRBD1 as D (5 bases). This CDR3 region has 17 residues. V was cut by 0 bases and J by 5 bases, with 19 bases left in between. Germline V gene lookup returns CDR1 MGHRA and CDR2 YSYEKL. This CDR3 reads CASSQEEGLGRVYGYTF. The DNA for the CDR3 is TGCGCCAGCAGCCAAGAGGAAGGTTTGGGCAGGGTATATGGCTACACCTTC.

This clone showed up just once. The rearrangement uses TRBV18 and TRBJ1-2; maybe TRBD1 (5 bases). V dropped 3 bases and J dropped 1 base, with 12 bases sitting between them. This CDR3 is built from 15 residues. The germline V gene encodes CDR1 KGHSH and CDR2 LQKENI. DNA of the CDR3: TGTGCCAGCTCACCTCAGGGAATTAGTAACTATGGCTACACCTTC. The encoded protein is CASSPQGISNYGYTF. Full variable domain (missing parts from reference TRBV18 and TRBJ1-2): NAGVMQNPRHLVRRRGQEARLRCSPMKGHSHVYWYRQLPEEGLKFMVYLQKENIIDESGMPKERFSAEFPKEGPSILRIQQVVRGDSAAYFCASSPQGISNYGYTFGSGTRLTVV.

The chain recombines TRBV5-1 with TRBJ1-2; D not resolved. This CDR3 has 15 amino acids. Germline assignment: CDR1 SGHRS and CDR2 YFSETQ. Trimming cost V 4 bases and J 2 bases, with 15 bases left between them. CDR3 region: CASSVTPTENYGYTF. The DNA of the CDR3 is TGCGCCAGCAGCGTAACCCCTACAGAGAACTATGGCTACACCTTC. Full variable domain (remainder filled in from reference TRBV5-1 and TRBJ1-2): KAGVTQTPRYLIKTRGQQVTLSCSPISGHRSVSWYQQTPGQGLQFLFEYFSETQRNKGNFPGRFSGRQFSNSRSEMNVSTLELGDSALYLCASSVTPTENYGYTFGSGTRLTVV.

V and J are TRBV5-1 and TRBJ2-7; 11 bases match TRBD1. Trimming took 2 bases from V and 2 from J; bases not matched to a gene: 15. CDR1 is SGHRS and CDR2 is YFSETQ in the germline V gene. The CDR3 covers 19 residues. CDR3 in DNA: TGCGCCAGCAGCTTTCCTGGACAGGGGGCGACTGGCGGTCCCTACGAGCAGTACTTC. It translates to CASSFPGQGATGGPYEQYF.

This clone was seen only a few times. This chain connects TRBV7-8 to TRBJ1-4; D possibly corresponds to TRBD1 (5 bases). V was trimmed by 1 base and J by 7 bases, leaving 13 bases between them. CDR1 and CDR2 (germline): SGHVS, FQNEAQ. The CDR3 spans 15 residues. The CDR3 DNA reads as TGTGCCAGCAGCTTAGTCCTGGGGCTGGGTGAAAAACTGTTTTTT. Protein: CASSLVLGLGEKLFF.

This clone showed up just once. J is TRBJ2-2 and V is TRBV6-5; 8 bases align to TRBD1. The CDR3 spans 15 residues. The V gene's germline CDR1 is MNHEY and CDR2 SVGAGI. Unmatched junction bases numbered 9, after V lost 6 bases and J lost 6 bases. CDR3 residues: CASRRTGFEPGELFF. CDR3 sequence (DNA): TGTGCCAGCAGAAGGACAGGGTTTGAACCCGGGGAGCTGTTTTTT.

This chain joins TRBV7-9 and TRBJ1-1, with D possibly being TRBD1 (5 bases). Germline V gives CDR1 SEHNR, CDR2 FQNEAQ (reference sequence). The CDR3 length is 13 residues. Trimming removed 0 bases at V and 5 bases at J, with 7 bases between. The CDR3 loop reads CASSLAWTTEAFF. DNA for the CDR3: TGTGCCAGCAGCTTAGCATGGACAACTGAAGCTTTCTTT.

The genes are TRBV10-3 and TRBJ1-5, with TRBD1 identical over 8 bases. The J segment lost 3 bases and the V segment lost 5 bases, leaving 6 bases of the junction unmatched. The germline gives CDR1 ENHRY, CDR2 SYGVKD. CDR3 length equals 15 residues. This chain's CDR3 is CAISPDRALNQPQHF. For the CDR3, the DNA is TGTGCCATCAGTCCGGACAGGGCCCTCAATCAGCCCCAGCATTTT.

The chain couples TRBV7-9 to TRBJ1-1, with 7 nucleotides matching TRBD1. The J segment lost 1 base and the V segment lost 4 bases, leaving 12 bases of the junction unmatched. Germline V gene sequence: CDR1 SEHNR, CDR2 FQNEAQ (reference sequence). This CDR3 spans 17 amino acids. The CDR3 sequence: CASSSLSGRGRNTEAFF. The CDR3 DNA reads as TGTGCCAGCAGCTCCCTTTCGGGTAGGGGGCGGAACACTGAAGCTTTCTTT. Looking up the rest from reference TRBV7-9 and TRBJ1-1 gives the full variable domain: DTGVSQNPRHKITKRGQNVTFRCDPISEHNRLYWYRQTLGQGPEFLTYFQNEAQLEKSRLLSDRFSAERPKGSFSTLEIQRTEQGDSAMYLCASSSLSGRGRNTEAFFGQGTRLTVV.

The rearrangement uses TRBV6-5 and TRBJ2-7, with 15 bases that match TRBD2. Germline V lookup: CDR1 MNHEY, CDR2 SVGAGI. This CDR3 is 15 amino acids long. V was clipped by 6 bases and J by 7 bases; unmatched bases: 7. The CDR3 sequence is CASSRTSGRAGEQYF. In DNA form, the CDR3 reads TGTGCCAGCAGCAGGACTAGCGGGAGGGCCGGGGAGCAGTACTTC.

V is TRBV7-9 and J is TRBJ1-1; 7 bases align to TRBD1. Germline V gene sequence: CDR1 SEHNR, CDR2 FQNEAQ (reference sequence). With 2 bases clipped from V and 2 bases from J, the junction kept 5 bases outside the gene matches. The CDR3 is 15 residues long. DNA of the CDR3: TGTGCCAGCAGCTTATTCGCAGGGGGAAACACTGAAGCTTTCTTT. Translation: CASSLFAGGNTEAFF.

This clone has just one count. The rearrangement joins TRBV5-6 to TRBJ2-7; 11 bases fit TRBD2. The CDR3 runs 14 residues. In germline, CDR1 is SGHDT, CDR2 YYEEEE. V lost 4 bases to trimming and J lost 4 bases; unmatched junction nucleotides: 4. CDR3 sequence (DNA): TGTGCCAGCAGCACTAGCGGGGGATCTTACGAGCAGTACTTC. It translates to CASSTSGGSYEQYF.

The V gene is TRBV9, the J gene TRBJ1-2; 8 bases are shared with TRBD1. CDR1 is SGDLS and CDR2 is YYNGEE in the germline V gene. This CDR3 is built from 16 residues. V was clipped by 4 bases and J by 3 bases; unmatched bases: 11. The CDR3 DNA reads TGTGCCAGCAGCAGCCGAAGGGGGGGACAGGACTATGGCTACACCTTC. Encoded protein: CASSSRRGGQDYGYTF.

The V call is TRBV14, the J call TRBJ2-1; 10 nucleotides line up with TRBD2. The CDR3 consists of 16 residues. The germline gives CDR1 SGHDN, CDR2 FVKESK. The ends lost 4 bases at V and 3 bases at J; junction bases unmatched: 6. CDR3 DNA: TGTGCCAGCAGCCTTTGGACTAGCGGAGGCTACAATGAGCAGTTCTTC. This gives the protein CASSLWTSGGYNEQFF.

This chain joins TRBV19 and TRBJ2-7; D may be TRBD1 (6 bases). This CDR3 has 16 residues. V was trimmed by 1 base and J by 6 bases, leaving 19 bases between them. CDR1 and CDR2 from the germline V gene are LNHDA and SQIVND (reference sequence). The DNA of the CDR3 is TGTGCCAGTAGTATAGGAGTACGGCCAGGGGTAAGCGAGCAGTACTTC. It codes for CASSIGVRPGVSEQYF.

The rearrangement joins TRBV5-4 to TRBJ1-6; 9 nucleotides match TRBD1. Germline CDR1 SGHNT, CDR2 YYREEE (reference sequence). V shed 1 base, J shed 9 bases, and the junction held 8 bases outside the gene matches. The CDR3 has 16 residues. The CDR3 loop reads CASSLSGTGYGSPLHF. The CDR3 nucleotides read TGTGCCAGCAGCTTGTCGGGGACAGGGTATGGTTCACCCCTCCACTTT.

The chain employs TRBV2 and TRBJ1-2; D not certain. CDR1 SNHLY and CDR2 FYNNEI come from the germline V gene. The V gene lost 1 base and the J gene lost 2 bases, with 11 bases spanning the gap. The CDR3 extends over 15 amino acids. This CDR3 is CASSEGGNANYGYTF. In DNA, the CDR3 is TGTGCCAGCAGTGAAGGAGGGAACGCAAACTATGGCTACACCTTC.

The chain joins TRBV5-1 to TRBJ1-5; 9 positions agree with TRBD1. Losses at the gene ends were 5 bases for V and 0 bases for J; bases not matched to a gene: 6. The germline V gene has CDR1 SGHRS and CDR2 YFSETQ. The CDR3 has 16 amino acids. CDR3 sequence reads: CASRPGQGGSNQPQHF. Written as DNA, the CDR3 is TGCGCCAGCAGGCCGGGACAGGGAGGTAGCAATCAGCCCCAGCATTTT.

The chain joins TRBV7-2 to TRBJ2-7; 8 nucleotides line up with TRBD2. The germline V gene has CDR1 SGHTA and CDR2 FQGNSA. The CDR3 spans 14 residues. The V gene end was trimmed by 5 bases and the J gene end by 2 bases; junction bases not matched to a gene: 5. The CDR3 DNA is TGTGCCAGCAGCACCTTAGCGGGGCCCTACGAGCAGTACTTC. Protein product: CASSTLAGPYEQYF.

This clone came up once. The J gene is TRBJ2-1, the V gene TRBV6-5; 13 bases fit TRBD2. V shed 5 bases, J shed 4 bases, and the junction held 2 bases outside the gene matches. Germline CDR1 is MNHEY and CDR2 is SVGAGI. The CDR3 has 15 amino acids. The CDR3 region has the DNA TGTGCCAGCAGTACGGGACTAGCGGGGTACAATGAGCAGTTCTTC. As protein: CASSTGLAGYNEQFF.